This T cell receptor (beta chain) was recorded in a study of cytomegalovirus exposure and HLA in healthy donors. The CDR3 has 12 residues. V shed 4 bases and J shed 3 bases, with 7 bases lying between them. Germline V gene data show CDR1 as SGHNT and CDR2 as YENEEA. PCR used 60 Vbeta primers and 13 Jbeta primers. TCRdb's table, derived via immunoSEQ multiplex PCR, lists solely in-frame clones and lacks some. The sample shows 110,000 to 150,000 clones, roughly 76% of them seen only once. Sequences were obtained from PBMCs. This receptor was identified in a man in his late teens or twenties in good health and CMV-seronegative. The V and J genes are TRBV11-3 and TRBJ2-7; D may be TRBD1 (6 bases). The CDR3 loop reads CASSSTGYEQYF. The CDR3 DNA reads TGTGCCAGCAGCTCGACAGGCTACGAGCAGTACTTC.